These T cell receptor beta chains were read from a single sample in a study of response to subunit inactivated influenza vaccine. A single record per CDR3 protein comes from TCRdb applying MiXCR to the RT-PCR reads. The table includes under 550,000 distinct CDR3 sequences, 6.5% to 8% detected once. The sample consisted of PBMCs from blood, taken around 25 months after vaccination. Receptors originate from a man aged 50-75 years who received an inactivated influenza vaccine. Both conserved end residues are part of each CDR3.

TRBV5-1	TRBJ1-2	CASSLGSTGPGGYTF
TRBV23-1	TRBJ2-3	CASSPGLPSTDTQYF
TRBV7-6	TRBJ1-5	CASSPLPGFTNNQPQHF
TRBV20-1	TRBJ2-3	CSAQPPSPDTQYF
TRBV7-2	TRBJ2-7	CASSPRFDEQYF
TRBV5-1	TRBJ2-5	CASSLGVTSGRETQYF
TRBV7-8	TRBJ2-3	CASSLTGGLADTQYF
TRBV5-1	TRBJ1-2	CASHRPGQNYGYTF
TRBV5-5	TRBJ1-5	CASSLGPQGGTNQPQHF
TRBV20-1	TRBJ2-5	CSARVLDYHFQETQYF
TRBV25-1	TRBJ2-3	CASSERGVAGAPDTQYF
TRBV20-1	TRBJ2-5	CSAANPQTQYF
TRBV9	TRBJ2-7	CASSASGGAYEQYF
TRBV5-6	TRBJ2-5	CASSSPGTMGGQETQYF
TRBV11-2	TRBJ2-2	CASSPRWGGRDANTGELFF
TRBV7-9	TRBJ2-7	CASSPPGGFPLYEQYF
TRBV4-3	TRBJ1-1	CASSQDLGTGVNTEAFF
TRBV10-1	TRBJ2-5	CASSDRAGGRKTQYF
TRBV7-9	TRBJ1-1	CASSLHRDRNTEAFF
TRBV5-1	TRBJ2-1	CASSFELAGNEQFF
TRBV28	TRBJ2-3	CASSLFQGTRLAGGPVGYTQYF
TRBV20-1	TRBJ2-7	CSASPGGANEQYF
TRBV10-3	TRBJ2-2	CASKGDSGSLTGELFF
TRBV30	TRBJ1-1	CAHAGSGTEAFF
TRBV6-2/TRBV6-3	TRBJ1-2	CASRDSVAYGYTF
TRBV7-2	TRBJ2-3	CASSSPAGLKDTQYF
TRBV28	TRBJ2-3	CASKAAADTQYF
TRBV9	TRBJ2-7	CASSVTSHSYEQYF
TRBV4-1	TRBJ2-3	CASSQTSGGLGTDTQYF
TRBV28	TRBJ1-1	CASSGPGRAFF
TRBV3-1	TRBJ2-1	CASSTAGGRAYNEQFF
TRBV7-2	TRBJ2-5	CASSLGGKVTQYF
TRBV12-3/TRBV12-4	TRBJ2-2	CASRGTDSYTGELFF
TRBV5-1	TRBJ1-2	CASSPGQGWGYTF
TRBV7-2	TRBJ2-5	CASSLEWRGGRETQYF
TRBV10-3	TRBJ2-7	CAIRNRTSGKYEQYF
TRBV20-1	TRBJ2-1	CSARGRGPPPYNEQFF
TRBV28	TRBJ2-3	CASSLTGERFTDTQYF
TRBV3-1	TRBJ1-2	CASSQGTPGYTF
TRBV9	TRBJ2-4	CASNGGADKNIQYF
TRBV7-2	TRBJ2-1	CASSLVAQLAGGLNEQFF
TRBV7-2	TRBJ2-5	CASTEGMTQYF
TRBV3-1	TRBJ2-5	CASSQRSQETQYF
TRBV7-9	TRBJ2-7	CASSFDGTGIYEQYF
TRBV10-3	TRBJ2-3	CAISTSGSSTDTQYF
TRBV3-1	TRBJ2-7	CASSPIAGTTEQYF
TRBV6-2/TRBV6-3	TRBJ1-5	CASSYSVGGRNQPQHF
TRBV7-2	TRBJ2-1	CASSLPGGGSYNEQFF
TRBV6-1	TRBJ2-3	CASSEFRRDTQYF
TRBV20-1	TRBJ2-7	CSARDEGQGYEQYF
TRBV23-1	TRBJ2-3	CASSQRGEGSTDTQYF
TRBV5-1	TRBJ2-7	CASSLDGTAYEQYF
TRBV11-3	TRBJ2-7	CASSLVGASEQYF
TRBV14	TRBJ1-1	CASSQAGYTEAFF